The entry below describes one TCR beta chain. The data are from a study of human T cells and chemical hapten exposure. About the research overall: Weekly scalp doses of diphenylcyclopropenone were given to patients during the roughly 25-week study.

Noted time point: patch test 1, 2 weeks after DPC sensitization. Stated treatment: therapeutic diphenylcyclopropenone sensitization with weekly scalp DPC. Unfractionated whole blood was the source from which total RNA was extracted. Each CDR3 protein gets one entry after TCRdb re-called the RACE reads with MiXCR. The sample includes about 340,000 distinct CDR3 sequences, 5.5% to 8% of them seen just once. Sequenced here: whole blood, sampled in connection with sensitization to the hapten diphenylcyclopropenone (DPC). The source is a woman between 18 and 30 years old with alopecia areata. Some clones in this sample may be carry-over from other donors' samples.

Here the CDR3 reads CASRHSGDARETQYF. CDR3 bases: TGTGCCAGCAGGCATTCGGGGGACGCCCGGGAGACCCAGTACTTC. This chain connects TRBV7-2 to TRBJ2-5; possibly TRBD2 for D (6 bases). The ends were cut back, 6 bases at V and 5 bases at J, with 19 bases in the middle. The CDR3 contains 15 residues. The germline CDR1 and CDR2 sequences are SGHTA and FQGNSA.